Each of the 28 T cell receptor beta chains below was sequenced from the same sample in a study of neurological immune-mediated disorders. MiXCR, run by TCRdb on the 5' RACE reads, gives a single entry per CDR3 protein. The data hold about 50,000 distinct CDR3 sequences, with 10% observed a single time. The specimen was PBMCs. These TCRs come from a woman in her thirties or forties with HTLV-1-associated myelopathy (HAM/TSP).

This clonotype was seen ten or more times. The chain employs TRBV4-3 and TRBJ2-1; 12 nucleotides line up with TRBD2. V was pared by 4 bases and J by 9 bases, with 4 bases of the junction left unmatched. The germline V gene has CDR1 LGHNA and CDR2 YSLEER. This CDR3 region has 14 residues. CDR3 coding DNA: TGCGCCAGCAGCCGCTTACTAGCGGGGGGTGAGCAGTTCTTC. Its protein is CASSRLLAGGEQFF.

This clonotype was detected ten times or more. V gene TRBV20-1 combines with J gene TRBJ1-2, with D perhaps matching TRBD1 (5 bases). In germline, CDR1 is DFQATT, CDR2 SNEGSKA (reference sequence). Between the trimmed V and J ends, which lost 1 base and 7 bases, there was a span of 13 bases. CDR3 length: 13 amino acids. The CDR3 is CSARVSGGTGYTF. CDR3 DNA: TGCAGTGCTAGAGTATCGGGGGGAACTGGCTACACCTTC.

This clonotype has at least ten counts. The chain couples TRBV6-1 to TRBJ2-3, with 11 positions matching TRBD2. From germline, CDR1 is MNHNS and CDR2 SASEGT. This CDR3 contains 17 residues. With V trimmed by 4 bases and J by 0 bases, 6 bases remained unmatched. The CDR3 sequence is CASSVTTSGASTDTQYF. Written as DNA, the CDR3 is TGTGCCAGCAGTGTGACGACTAGCGGGGCTAGCACAGATACGCAGTATTTT.

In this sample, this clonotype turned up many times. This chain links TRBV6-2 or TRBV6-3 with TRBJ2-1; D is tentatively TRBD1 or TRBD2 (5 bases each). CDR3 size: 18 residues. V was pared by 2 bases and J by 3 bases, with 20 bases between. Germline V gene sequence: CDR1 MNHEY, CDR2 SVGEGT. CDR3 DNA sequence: TGTGCCAGCAGTTACGACGGGGCCCGACGGGGCTTCTACAATGAGCAGTTCTTC. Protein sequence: CASSYDGARRGFYNEQFF.

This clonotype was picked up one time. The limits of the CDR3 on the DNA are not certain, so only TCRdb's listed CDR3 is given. The CDR3 spells CASSFYICSASGGAVNEQFF. V and J are TRBV5-1 and TRBJ2-1; no DNA check was done on the table's D call, TRBD2. The germline V gene encodes CDR1 SGHRS and CDR2 YFSETQ. The CDR3 is 20 residues long, counting both termini.

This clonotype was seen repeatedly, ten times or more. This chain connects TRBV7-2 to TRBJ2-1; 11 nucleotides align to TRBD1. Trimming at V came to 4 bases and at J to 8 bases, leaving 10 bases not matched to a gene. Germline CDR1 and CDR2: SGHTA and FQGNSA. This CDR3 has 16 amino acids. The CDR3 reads CASSSRTGGGIYEQFF. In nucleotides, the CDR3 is TGTGCCAGCAGCTCCAGGACAGGGGGCGGGATTTATGAGCAGTTCTTC.

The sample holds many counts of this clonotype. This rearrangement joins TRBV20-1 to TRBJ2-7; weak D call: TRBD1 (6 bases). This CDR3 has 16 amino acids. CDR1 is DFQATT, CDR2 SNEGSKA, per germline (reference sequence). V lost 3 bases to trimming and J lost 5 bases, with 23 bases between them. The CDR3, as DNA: TGCAGTGCTAGTCCTCCCAGGCAGGGGCTCTGGCACGAGCAGTACTTC. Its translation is CSASPPRQGLWHEQYF.

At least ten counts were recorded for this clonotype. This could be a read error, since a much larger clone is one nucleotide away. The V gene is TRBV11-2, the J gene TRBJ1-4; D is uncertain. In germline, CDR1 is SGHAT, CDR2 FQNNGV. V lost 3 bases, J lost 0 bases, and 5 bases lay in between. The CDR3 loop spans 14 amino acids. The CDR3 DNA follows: TGTGCCAGCAGCTTCCTTGCAACTAATGAAAAACTGTTTTTT. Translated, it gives CASSFLATNEKLFF.

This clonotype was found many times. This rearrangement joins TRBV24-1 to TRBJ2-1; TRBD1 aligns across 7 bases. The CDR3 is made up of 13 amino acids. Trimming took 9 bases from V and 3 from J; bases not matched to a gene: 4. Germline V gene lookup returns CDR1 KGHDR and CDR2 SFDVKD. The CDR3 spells CATGTAYYNEQFF. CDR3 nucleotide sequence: TGTGCCACCGGGACAGCTTACTACAATGAGCAGTTCTTC.

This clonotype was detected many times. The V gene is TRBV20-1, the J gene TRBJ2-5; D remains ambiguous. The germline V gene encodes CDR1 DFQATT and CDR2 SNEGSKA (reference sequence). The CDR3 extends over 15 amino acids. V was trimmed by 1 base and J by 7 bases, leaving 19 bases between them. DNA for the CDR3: TGCAGTGCTAGAGTTAATGTTGGCCTTGAGCCGACCCAGTACTTC. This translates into CSARVNVGLEPTQYF.

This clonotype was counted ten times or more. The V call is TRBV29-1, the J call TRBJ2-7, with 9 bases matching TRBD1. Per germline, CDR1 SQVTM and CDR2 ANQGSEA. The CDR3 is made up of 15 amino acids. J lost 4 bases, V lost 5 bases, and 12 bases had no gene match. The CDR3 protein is CSVTTRTGATYEQYF. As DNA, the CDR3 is TGCAGCGTTACTACCAGGACAGGGGCAACTTACGAGCAGTACTTC.

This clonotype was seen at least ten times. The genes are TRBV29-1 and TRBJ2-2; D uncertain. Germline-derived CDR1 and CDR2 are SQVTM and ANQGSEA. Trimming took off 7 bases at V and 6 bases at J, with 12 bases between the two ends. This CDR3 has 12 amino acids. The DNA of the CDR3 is TGCAGCGCTCTCCGGGTCCCCGGGGAGCTGTTTTTT. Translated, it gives CSALRVPGELFF.

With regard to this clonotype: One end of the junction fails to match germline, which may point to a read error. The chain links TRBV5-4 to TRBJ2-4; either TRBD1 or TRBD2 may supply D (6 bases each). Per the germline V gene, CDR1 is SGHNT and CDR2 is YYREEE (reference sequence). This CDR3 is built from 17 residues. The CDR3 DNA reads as TGTGACAGCAGCTCCCACCGGGGGCTACTAGCCAAAAACATTCAGTACTTC. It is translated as CDSSSHRGLLAKNIQYF.

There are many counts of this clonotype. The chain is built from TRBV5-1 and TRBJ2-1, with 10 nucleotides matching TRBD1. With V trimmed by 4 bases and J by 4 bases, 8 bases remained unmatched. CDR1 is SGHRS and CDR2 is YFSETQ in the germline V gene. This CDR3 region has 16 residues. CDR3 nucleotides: TGCGCCAGCAGCCTGGACGGGACAGGGGCTTACAATGAGCAGTTCTTC. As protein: CASSLDGTGAYNEQFF.

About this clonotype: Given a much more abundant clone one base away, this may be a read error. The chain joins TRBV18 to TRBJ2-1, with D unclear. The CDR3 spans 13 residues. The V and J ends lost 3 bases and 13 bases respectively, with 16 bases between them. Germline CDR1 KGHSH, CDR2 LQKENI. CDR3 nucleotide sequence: TGTGCCAGCTCACCCGGACCCGGGTGGGATCAGTTCTTC. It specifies CASSPGPGWDQFF.

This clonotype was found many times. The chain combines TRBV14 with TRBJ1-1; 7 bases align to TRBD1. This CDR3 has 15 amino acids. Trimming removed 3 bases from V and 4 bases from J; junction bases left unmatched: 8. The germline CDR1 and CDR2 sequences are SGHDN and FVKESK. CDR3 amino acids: CASSQVQGGGTEAFF. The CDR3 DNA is TGTGCCAGCAGCCAGGTTCAGGGGGGGGGCACTGAAGCTTTCTTT.

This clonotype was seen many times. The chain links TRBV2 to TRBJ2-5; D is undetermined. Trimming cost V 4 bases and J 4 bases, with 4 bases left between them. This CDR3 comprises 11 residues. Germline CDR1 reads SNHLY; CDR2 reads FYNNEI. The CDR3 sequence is CASSVRETQYF. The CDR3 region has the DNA TGTGCCAGCAGTGTTCGAGAGACCCAGTACTTC.

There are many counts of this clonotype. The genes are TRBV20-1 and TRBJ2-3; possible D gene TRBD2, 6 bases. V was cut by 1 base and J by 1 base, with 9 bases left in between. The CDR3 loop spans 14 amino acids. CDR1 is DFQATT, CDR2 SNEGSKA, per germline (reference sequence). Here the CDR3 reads CSARGGLGTDTQYF. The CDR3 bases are TGCAGTGCTAGAGGGGGACTTGGCACAGATACGCAGTATTTT.

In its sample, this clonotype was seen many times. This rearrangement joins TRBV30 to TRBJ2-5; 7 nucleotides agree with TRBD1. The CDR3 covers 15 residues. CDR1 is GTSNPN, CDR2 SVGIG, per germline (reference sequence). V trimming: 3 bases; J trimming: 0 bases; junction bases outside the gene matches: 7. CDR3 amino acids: CAWSPTGPYQETQYF. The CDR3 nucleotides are TGTGCCTGGAGCCCGACAGGGCCCTACCAAGAGACCCAGTACTTC.

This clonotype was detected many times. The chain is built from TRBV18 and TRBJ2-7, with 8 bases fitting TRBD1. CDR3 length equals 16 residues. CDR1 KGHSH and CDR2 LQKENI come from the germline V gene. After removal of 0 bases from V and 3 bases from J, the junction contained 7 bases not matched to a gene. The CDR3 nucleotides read TGTGCCAGCTCACCACCTGGGACAGGCGTCCTCTACGAGCAGTACTTC. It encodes CASSPPGTGVLYEQYF.

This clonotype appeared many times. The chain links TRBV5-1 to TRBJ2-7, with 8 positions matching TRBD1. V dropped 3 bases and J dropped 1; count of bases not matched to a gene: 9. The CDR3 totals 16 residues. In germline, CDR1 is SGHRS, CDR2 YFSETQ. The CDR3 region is CASSSGQGSFSYEQYF. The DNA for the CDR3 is TGCGCCAGCAGCTCTGGACAGGGCAGCTTTTCCTACGAGCAGTACTTC.

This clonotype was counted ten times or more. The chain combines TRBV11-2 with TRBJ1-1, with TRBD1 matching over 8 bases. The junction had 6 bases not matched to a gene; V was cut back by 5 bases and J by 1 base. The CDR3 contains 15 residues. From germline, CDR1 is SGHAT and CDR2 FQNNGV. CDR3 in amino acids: CASSLFGQGNTEAFF. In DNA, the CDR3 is TGTGCCAGCAGCCTCTTCGGACAGGGGAACACTGAAGCTTTCTTT.

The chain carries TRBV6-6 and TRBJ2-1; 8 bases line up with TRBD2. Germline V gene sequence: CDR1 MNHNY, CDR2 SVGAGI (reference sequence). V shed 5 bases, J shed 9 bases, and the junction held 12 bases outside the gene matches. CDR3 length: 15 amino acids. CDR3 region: CASSTLGGGIGEQFF. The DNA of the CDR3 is TGTGCCAGCAGTACTCTGGGCGGGGGGATCGGTGAGCAGTTCTTC.

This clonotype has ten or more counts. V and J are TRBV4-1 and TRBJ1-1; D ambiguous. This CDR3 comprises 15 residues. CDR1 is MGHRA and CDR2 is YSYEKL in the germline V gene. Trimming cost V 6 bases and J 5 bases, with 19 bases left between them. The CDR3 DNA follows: TGCGCCAGCAGACCGACGGAGACCCCGGGGACTGAAGCTTTCTTT. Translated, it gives CASRPTETPGTEAFF.

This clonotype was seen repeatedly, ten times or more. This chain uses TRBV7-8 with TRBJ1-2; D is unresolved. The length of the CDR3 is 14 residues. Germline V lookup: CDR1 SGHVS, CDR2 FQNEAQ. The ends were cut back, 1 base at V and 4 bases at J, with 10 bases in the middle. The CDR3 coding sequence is TGTGCCAGCAGCTTAGGGGGAAGGGTCTATGGCTACACCTTC. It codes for CASSLGGRVYGYTF.

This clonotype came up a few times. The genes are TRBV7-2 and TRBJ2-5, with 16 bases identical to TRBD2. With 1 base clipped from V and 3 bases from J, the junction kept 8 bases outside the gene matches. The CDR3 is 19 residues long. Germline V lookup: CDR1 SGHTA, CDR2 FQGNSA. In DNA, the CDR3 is TGTGCCAGCAGCTTAGGAGCGGGACTAGCGGGGGGGCGAAAAGAGACCCAGTACTTC. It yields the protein CASSLGAGLAGGRKETQYF.

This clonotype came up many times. In DNA, the CDR3 is TGTGCCGTACGAACCGTGCCCCAGCATTTT. Translating it yields CAVRTVPQHF. The chain couples TRBV11-1 to TRBJ1-5, with D unclear. V was trimmed by 11 bases and J by 9 bases, leaving 11 bases between them. Looked up from germline, CDR1 is SGHAT and CDR2 is FQDESV (reference sequence). The CDR3 loop spans 10 amino acids.

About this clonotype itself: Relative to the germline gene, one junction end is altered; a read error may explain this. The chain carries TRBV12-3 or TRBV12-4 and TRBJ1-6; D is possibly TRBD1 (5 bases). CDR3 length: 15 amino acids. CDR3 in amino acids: CASSLGGFPNSHLHF. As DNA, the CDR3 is TGTGCCAGCAGTTTAGGGGGCTTTCCAAATTCACACCTCCACTTT.